What follows is one T cell receptor (beta chain) and its context. This clonotype came up many times. What antigen it recognizes has not been identified. Nothing much larger sits one base from this clone, and base qualities are not available. The germline V gene specifies SNHLY as CDR1 and FYNNEI as CDR2. The germline V and J ends show losses of 4 bases and 7 bases respectively, and no gene match explains 5 bases of the junction. The CDR3 sequence holds 14 residues, the cysteine and phenylalanine included. CDR3 DNA is the only sequence kept; it has 42 bases, read in frame from the first base. Library method: multiplex PCR. TCRdb lists the instrument as Illumina HiSeq 4000. CDR3 regions were amplified by Arm-PCR with iRepertoire HTBI primers to construct TCR beta libraries. PCR products were gel purified before sequencing. Turning to the authors' computational methods: Gene usage analysis of CDR3 amino acid clonotypes used the approximately 62 TRBV and about 15 TRBJ segments found across samples. COPE and FqMerger were used to merge filtered high-quality paired reads into contigs. BLAST was used to align contigs to the IMGT TRBV, TRBD and TRBJ reference genes, and CDR3 was defined following IMGT. Any clonotype with a frequency above 0.1% was counted as a highly expanded clone. Repertoire diversity was measured by Shannon entropy, and V-J evenness by the Gini coefficient. A clonotype was considered public if more than one individual shared it. TCRdb's own reprocessing of the public reads used fastp at Q25 and MiXCR and kept productive beta chains. Entries that share a CDR3 protein sequence are merged under the most common genes and DNA. The V and J calls, along with clone size, are taken from TCRdb and not from the paper's own processing. Recorded for this sample are roughly 400,000 distinct CDR3 sequences; over 12% of them occurred a single time. The top ten clonotypes cover about 8% of the sample.

The data are from a study of regulatory T cells in long-lasting Graves disease (TCRdb year 2021). As for the study more broadly: In the newly diagnosed Graves' disease group, patients had been taking antithyroid drugs for less than 3 months. Persistent Graves' disease patients were compared with newly diagnosed Graves' disease patients by peripheral blood TCR sequencing and RNA sequencing. The study was conducted in China and was registered as a clinical trial. A total of about 35 samples underwent TCR sequencing, from some 13 patients with persistent Graves' disease and around 20 patients with newly diagnosed Graves' disease.

What the time point label conveys for this sample: newly diagnosed GD, antithyroid drugs for less than 3 months. RNA was extracted from PBMCs in TRIzol for both TCR sequencing and RNA sequencing. Graves' disease was diagnosed according to American Thyroid Association guidelines. Recruitment of patients was carried out at an endocrinology department in Xi'an, China. From each patient, around 9 milliliters of peripheral blood was collected into an EDTA anticoagulant tube. PBMCs were isolated by Ficoll Paque Plus density gradient separation without further T cell sorting. An Agilent 2100 Bioanalyzer and agarose gel were used to check RNA quality, and a NanoDrop 2000 was used to measure RNA concentration. The full study reports these points: Patients with persistent disease shared more public clonotypes (around 3,000) than newly diagnosed patients did (around 1,000). TRBV28, TRBJ1-2 and TRBJ2-5 were preferentially used in persistent disease, while TRBV20-1 and TRBJ2-1 were favored in newly diagnosed disease. Compared with newly diagnosed patients, patients with persistent Graves' disease had lower TCR Shannon entropy and fewer highly expanded clones, which suggests clonal expansion. Sequencing and analysis were limited to the TCR beta chain. The small sample size was acknowledged by the authors as a limitation that may reduce accuracy. Peripheral blood alone was examined, since thyroid tissue, which constituted the primary lesion, could not be accessed.

These data also featured in a second study, about T cells in Graves' hyperthyroidism and ophthalmopathy. As the second study states: A patient counted as having stable Graves' hyperthyroidism if no progression to ophthalmopathy occurred over 18 months of follow-up. Hyperthyroidism patients were newly diagnosed, had a disease duration of under 2 months, and were aged 18 to 65 years. Patients with uncontrolled infections, other autoimmune diseases, pregnancy or lactation were excluded. Clinical symptoms, serum thyroxine and TRAb, thyroid ultrasound, and orbital computed tomography formed the basis for the diagnoses. The TCR CDR3 was subjected to a first round of RT-PCR using the HTBI primer set and the Qiagen OneStep RT-PCR kit. Most expanded thyroid clonotypes (frequency above 0.001) were also detected in blood, suggesting blood repertoires may reflect thyroid immune responses. A 13 V-J signature model separated ophthalmopathy from stable hyperthyroidism, with nearly 90% sensitivity and about 81% specificity in cross-validation and 80%/75% in testing. In validation, progression to ophthalmopathy was predicted by the model with around 70% sensitivity and 72.22% specificity, a median of roughly 6.4 months before onset. TCR V-J signatures able to tell the groups apart were searched for in a discovery cohort of 90 to 100 patients, of whom roughly 42 had Graves' ophthalmopathy and about 60 had stable Graves' hyperthyroidism. Prospective prediction of ophthalmopathy was tested in an independent validation cohort of fewer than 20 hyperthyroidism patients and 17 patients who later progressed to ophthalmopathy. The roughly 90 discovery patients were divided at random into training and test sets in a 7:3 ratio. In addition, the study compared T-cell repertoires in thyroid tissue and in blood from 6 or 7 Graves' hyperthyroidism patients. After sampling, hyperthyroidism patients received methimazole starting at 30 mg daily, and ophthalmopathy patients received high-dose intravenous methylprednisolone. Libraries were constructed in a second round of multiplex PCR, after which size selection and purification were performed. Sequencing of the libraries was done on an Illumina HiSeq2000 using paired-end 100 bp reads. SOAPnuke was used to process the raw data, with reads discarded if the reads contained adapters or uncalled bases, had a mean Phred below 15, or lacked an exact constant-primer or identifier match. COPE v1.2.5 was used to merge high-quality paired reads, and clonotypes were defined as unique nucleotide sequences. Clonotypes were aligned to IMGT TRBV, TRBD and TRBJ reference segments using MiTCR v1.1. Analysis was restricted to V-J combinations with a frequency above 0.0001, which covered roughly 99% of repertoires. The TCS score was defined as F50 (clonal expansion) divided by E x V (chaos), with BLOSUM62-based TCRdist calculated between CDR3 peptides within each V-J. Welch's t-statistics and random forest reduced fewer than 600 V-J features to about 13, which were used in a naive Bayes classifier (R e1071). No statistical method was used to fix the sample size in advance, and group allocation was not hidden from the investigators. TCR Vbeta CDR3 sequencing of 140 or so peripheral blood samples (over 40 ophthalmopathy, 75 or so hyperthyroidism and some 17 progressor patients) is reported in the paper.

Rearrangement joined TRBV2 to TRBJ1-4; 8 central nucleotides agree with TRBD1. The TCR sequence derives from a woman in her thirties or forties with Graves disease. Donor details come from another sample of the same person, matched by shared clones. Sequencing was performed on peripheral blood mononuclear cells (PBMCs), taken at new diagnosis, from a patient treated with antithyroid drugs. CDR3 region: CASSGQGAVEKLFF. The bases read TGTGCCAGCAGTGGGCAGGGGGCGGTTGAAAAACTGTTTTTT.